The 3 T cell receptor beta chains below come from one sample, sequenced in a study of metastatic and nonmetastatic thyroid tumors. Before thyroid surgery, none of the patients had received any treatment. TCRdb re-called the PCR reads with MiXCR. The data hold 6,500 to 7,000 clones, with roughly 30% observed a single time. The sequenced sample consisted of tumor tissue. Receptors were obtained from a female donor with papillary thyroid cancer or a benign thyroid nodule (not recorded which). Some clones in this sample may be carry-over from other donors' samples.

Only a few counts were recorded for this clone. CDR3 region: CASSYSRGAGGDTEAFF. The CDR3 DNA is TGTGCCAGCAGTTATTCTCGGGGGGCAGGGGGCGACACTGAAGCTTTCTTT. The rearrangement links TRBV6-6 to TRBJ1-1, with TRBD1 matching 8 bases. CDR3 size: 17 residues. The trim removed 3 bases at V and 3 bases at J, leaving 12 bases unmatched. Germline V gene sequence: CDR1 MNHNY, CDR2 SVGAGI (reference sequence).

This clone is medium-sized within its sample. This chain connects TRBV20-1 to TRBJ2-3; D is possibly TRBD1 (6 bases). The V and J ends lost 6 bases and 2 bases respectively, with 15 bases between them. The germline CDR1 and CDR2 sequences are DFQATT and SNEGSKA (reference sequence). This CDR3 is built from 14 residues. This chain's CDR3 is CSAILTGATDTQYF. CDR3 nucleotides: TGCAGTGCCATATTGACAGGCGCCACAGATACGCAGTATTTT.

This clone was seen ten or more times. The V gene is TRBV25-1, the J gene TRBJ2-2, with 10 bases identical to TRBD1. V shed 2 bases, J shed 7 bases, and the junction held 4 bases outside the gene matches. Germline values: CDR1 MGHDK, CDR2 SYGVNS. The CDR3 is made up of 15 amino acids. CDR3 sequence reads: CASSERQGAGGELFF. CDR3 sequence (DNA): TGTGCCAGCAGTGAACGACAGGGGGCGGGCGGGGAGCTGTTTTTT.